The clone carrying this T cell receptor (beta chain) occurred many times. Antigen: not known. Unique molecular identifiers (one per individual cDNA molecule) were attached. TCRdb recomputed calls from the 5' RACE reads with MiXCR, one row per CDR3 protein. The sample holds roughly 72,000 distinct CDR3 sequences; roughly 13% are singletons and the top ten take approximately 1.1%. Trimming took off 2 bases at V and 4 bases at J, with 6 bases between the two ends. The CDR3 is 13 amino acids. Germline V gene sequence: CDR1 MNHEY, CDR2 SMNVEV (reference sequence). This sample was included in a study of early T cells in non-severe SARS-CoV-2 infection. On the study more broadly: Chains were not paired, and sequencing was done on bulk RNA from unsorted whole blood. Study-wide points: Private and CD4 specificities were missed by VDJdb matching, skewed to anti-spike CD8.

The sequence was collected from an adult who was a healthcare worker with PCR-confirmed SARS-CoV-2 infection or an uninfected control (not recorded which). The sample was whole blood. The chain is built from TRBV27 and TRBJ2-1, with D unclear. The CDR3 region has the DNA TGTGCCAGCAGTTTAGTACATTACAATGAGCAGTTCTTC. Translated, it gives CASSLVHYNEQFF.